The 9 T cell receptor beta chains given below trace back to one sample, sequenced in a study of CD8+ T cells in alopecia areata. RNA was isolated and reverse transcribed to cDNA, the sequencing template. Method: immunoSEQ multiplex PCR; TCRdb's copy keeps in-frame clones and lacks some. The sample carries some 200,000 clones, more than 45% recorded once. The treatment here: oral pan-JAK inhibitor, 5-10 mg twice daily. Specimen: CD4+ T cells sorted from blood, collected at week 24, from a patient treated with tofacitinib. Every receptor here comes from a human donor with alopecia areata.

CDR3 DNA sequence: TGCGCCAGCAGCCCCTCTCGGGATAGCGGCTACACCTTC. The encoded protein is CASSPSRDSGYTF. This chain connects TRBV4-3 to TRBJ1-2; D gene unclear. CDR3 size: 13 residues. Germline V gene data show CDR1 as LGHNA and CDR2 as YSLEER. V was trimmed by 4 bases and J by 8 bases, leaving 14 bases between them.

The chain is built from TRBV29-1 and TRBJ2-1; D is perhaps TRBD1 or TRBD2 (5 bases each). The CDR3 spans 14 residues. Germline lookup yields CDR1 SQVTM and CDR2 ANQGSEA. The germline V and J ends were trimmed by 6 bases and 2 bases, with 14 bases remaining between them. In DNA form, the CDR3 reads TGCAGCGTAGACTCGGGGCTGACCTACAATGAGCAGTTCTTC. Encoded protein: CSVDSGLTYNEQFF.

The DNA for the CDR3 is TGTGCCAGCAGCTCTCCCCCTCAAACAGATACGCAGTATTTT. The encoded protein is CASSSPPQTDTQYF. The chain links TRBV7-2 to TRBJ2-3; D is unclear. Trimming removed 4 bases from V and 3 bases from J, with 11 bases in between. The CDR3 runs to 14 residues. Germline values: CDR1 SGHTA, CDR2 FQGNSA.

The V and J genes are TRBV7-2 and TRBJ2-7, with 8 positions matching TRBD2. This CDR3 is 14 amino acids long. CDR1 and CDR2 from the germline V gene are SGHTA and FQGNSA. The V and J ends lost 5 bases and 7 bases, in that order; junction bases with no gene match: 10. CDR3: CASSKVAGLLEQYF. The CDR3 DNA reads TGTGCCAGCAGCAAGGTAGCGGGACTCCTGGAGCAGTACTTC.

There are a few counts of this clone. For the CDR3, the DNA is TGCGCCAGCAGCAGGACAGGGGGGACTGAAGCTTTCTTT. Residues: CASSRTGGTEAFF. The chain carries TRBV4-3 and TRBJ1-1, with TRBD1 matching over 10 bases. CDR1 is LGHNA, CDR2 YSLEER, per germline. J lost 5 bases, V lost 5 bases, and 2 bases had no gene match. CDR3 length: 13 residues.

The V gene is TRBV5-1, the J gene TRBJ2-7; 9 nucleotides align to TRBD1. V dropped 0 bases and J dropped 5; count of bases not matched to a gene: 3. Germline V gives CDR1 SGHRS, CDR2 YFSETQ. The CDR3 consists of 14 residues. The CDR3 reads CASSLVDRGDEQYF. Written as DNA, the CDR3 is TGCGCCAGCAGCTTGGTGGACAGGGGAGACGAGCAGTACTTC. The full variable domain, completed using reference TRBV5-1 and TRBJ2-7, is KAGVTQTPRYLIKTRGQQVTLSCSPISGHRSVSWYQQTPGQGLQFLFEYFSETQRNKGNFPGRFSGRQFSNSRSEMNVSTLELGDSALYLCASSLVDRGDEQYFGPGTRLTVT.

V and J are TRBV5-4 and TRBJ2-1; TRBD2 matches 11 bases. The CDR3 loop spans 16 amino acids. In germline, CDR1 is SGHNT, CDR2 YYREEE (reference sequence). The junction had 5 bases not matched to a gene; V was cut back by 0 bases and J by 6 bases. In DNA form, the CDR3 reads TGTGCCAGCAGCTTGGAAGTAGCGGGGGGGCGCAATGAGCAGTTCTTC. This sequence encodes CASSLEVAGGRNEQFF.

This chain uses TRBV6-5 with TRBJ2-7, with D possibly TRBD1 on 6 matching bases. Germline lookup yields CDR1 MNHEY and CDR2 SVGAGI. The CDR3 contains 15 residues. The germline V and J ends were trimmed by 5 bases and 3 bases, with 17 bases remaining between them. DNA for the CDR3: TGTGCCAGCAGTCCCTCCTGGGGGCAGAACTACGAGCAGTACTTC. Translated: CASSPSWGQNYEQYF.

J is TRBJ2-6 and V is TRBV23-1; D unclear. TRBV23-1 falls under the ORF class, with uncertain function. V lost 2 bases and J 0 bases, leaving 8 bases between the germline ends. The length of the CDR3 is 16 residues. The CDR3 sequence: CASSQKQGSGANVLTF. In DNA, the CDR3 is TGCGCCAGCAGTCAAAAACAAGGCTCTGGGGCCAACGTCCTGACTTTC.